The next 5 T cell receptor beta chains were all read from a single sample in a study of human T cells and chemical hapten exposure. TCRdb passed the RACE reads through MiXCR, listing each CDR3 protein once. Of about 260,000 distinct CDR3 sequences listed, over 8% were seen once; the top ten hold 2% to 3%. Indicated time point: pre-sensitization, week 0. Treatment described: therapeutic diphenylcyclopropenone sensitization with weekly scalp DPC. The sequences come from whole blood, collected in connection with sensitization to the hapten diphenylcyclopropenone (DPC). The receptor source for this set is a middle-aged woman with alopecia areata. Some clones in this sample may be carry-over from other donors' samples.

The genes are TRBV27 and TRBJ2-5; D is perhaps TRBD1 (5 bases). The CDR3 is 13 amino acids. Trimming removed 7 bases at V and 3 bases at J, with 12 bases between. Germline V gives CDR1 MNHEY, CDR2 SMNVEV (reference sequence). In DNA, the CDR3 is TGTGCCAGCAAGCAGGGAAGGGAAGAGACCCAGTACTTC. It is translated as CASKQGREETQYF.

This clonotype was detected a few times. The chain has TRBV7-9 and TRBJ2-7, with 8 nucleotides matching TRBD2. Germline-derived CDR1 and CDR2 are SEHNR and FQNEAQ (reference sequence). The CDR3 covers 14 residues. The V and J ends lost 5 bases and 5 bases, in that order; junction bases with no gene match: 8. CDR3 coding DNA: TGTGCCAGCAGCATCATAGCGGGATCCCACGAGCAGTACTTC. As protein: CASSIIAGSHEQYF.

The V call is TRBV6-5, the J call TRBJ2-1, with TRBD2 matching 9 bases. The CDR3 loop spans 15 amino acids. The trim removed 2 bases at V and 6 bases at J, leaving 5 bases unmatched. Germline V gene lookup returns CDR1 MNHEY and CDR2 SVGAGI. The CDR3 sequence: CASSYGREGRNEQFF. As DNA, the CDR3 is TGTGCCAGCAGTTACGGGCGGGAGGGCCGCAATGAGCAGTTCTTC.

A few counts support this clonotype. This rearrangement joins TRBV27 to TRBJ2-4; no reliable D call. CDR3 length: 15 amino acids. Germline CDR1 reads MNHEY; CDR2 reads SMNVEV (reference sequence). V lost 5 bases to trimming and J lost 1 base, with 12 bases between them. CDR3 protein: CASSQNRVAKNIQYF. The CDR3 DNA is TGTGCCAGCAGTCAAAACCGGGTGGCCAAAAACATTCAGTACTTC.

This clonotype was seen more than once but under ten times. The CDR3 DNA is TGCGCCAGCAGCCGTGCCCTAGCGGGAGGGAACACCGGGGAGCTGTTTTTT. This translates into CASSRALAGGNTGELFF. The V gene is TRBV5-1, the J gene TRBJ2-2, with 11 positions matching TRBD2. CDR1 is SGHRS and CDR2 is YFSETQ in the germline V gene. With 4 bases clipped from V and 1 base from J, the junction kept 6 bases outside the gene matches. The CDR3 contains 17 residues.